This T cell receptor (beta chain) emerged from a study of technical replicates of blood from four donors. Germline values: CDR1 LNHNV, CDR2 YYDKDF (reference sequence). V shed 1 base and J shed 12 bases, with 12 bases lying between them. The CDR3 extends over 13 amino acids. Measured with immunoSEQ multiplex PCR; TCRdb has only the in-frame clones, and not every one. Among about 75,000 clones listed, 92% were seen once. V and J are TRBV15 and TRBJ1-4; D is perhaps TRBD1 (5 bases). Sequencing was carried out using T cells isolated from PBMCs. The sequence was obtained from a human donor in good health. In DNA, the CDR3 is TGTGCCACCAGCAGAGGTGGTTCGGGGGAACTGTTTTTT. Translated, it gives CATSRGGSGELFF.